This T cell receptor beta chain is from a study of T cell responses to AZD1222 COVID-19 vaccine. Sequenced by immunoSEQ multiplex PCR; TCRdb stores in-frame clones only, minus some. The sample has 100,000 to 150,000 clones, more than 90% seen once. In this sample, this clone turned up once. Its antigen is currently unknown. V lost 0 bases to trimming and J lost 5 bases; unmatched junction nucleotides: 4. CDR1 LGHDT and CDR2 YNNKEL come from the germline V gene (reference sequence). The CDR3 is 16 amino acids. Overall study results and limits: Seropositivity was recorded at baseline in only a handful of AZD1222 recipients.

The TCR comes from an adult who received the AZD1222 COVID-19 vaccine. The chain is built from TRBV3-1 (or the pseudogene TRBV3-2) and TRBJ1-4; 9 nucleotides match TRBD1. Material: peripheral blood, obtained 28 days after the second AZD1222 dose. The CDR3 loop reads CASSQDLGTGNEKLFF. The CDR3 nucleotides are TGTGCCAGCAGCCAAGATCTGGGGACAGGGAATGAAAAACTGTTTTTT.